This T cell receptor beta chain was retrieved from a study of cytomegalovirus exposure and HLA in healthy donors. Study observations and caveats: Sequencing likely generated an artifact that appeared as a cluster of highly shared sequence variants.

With 60 Vbeta and 13 Jbeta primers, the PCR was carried out. Produced via immunoSEQ multiplex PCR; TCRdb's table is partial and in-frame only. The sample includes approximately 110,000 clones. The CDR3 has 14 residues. Trimming removed 7 bases from V and 0 bases from J; junction bases left unmatched: 6. CDR1 and CDR2 (germline): SGHRS, YFSETQ. Details on this clone: Its antigen is not known.

This receptor was obtained from a man younger than 35 in good health and CMV-seronegative. V gene TRBV5-1 combines with J gene TRBJ1-1, with 7 bases matching TRBD1. Sequencing was done on a sample of PBMCs. The CDR3, as DNA: TGCGCCAGCGACCCGACAGGGATGAACACTGAAGCTTTCTTT. Its translation: CASDPTGMNTEAFF.